This entry describes one TCR beta chain. This clone's antigen is unknown. No much larger clone exists at a distance of one base, and base qualities are not known. Trimming removed 6 bases from V and 6 bases from J, leaving 11 bases between the germline ends. There are 13 amino acids in the CDR3, from cysteine to phenylalanine inclusive. Only CDR3 DNA remains: 39 bases, in frame from the first base. CDR1 and CDR2 were assigned from the germline V gene as SNHLY and FYNNEI. The sample is drawn from a study of blood T cell repertoires in COVID-19 (dated by TCRdb to about 2020). In the study overall: Samples covering the acute and convalescent phases of COVID-19 were provided by collaborators in the United States, Italy and Spain. The material from the prospective study consisted of cDNA or gDNA derived from T cells, B-cell-depleted T cells, or PBMCs. Subjects who had been exposed to COVID-19, were actively infected with it, or had recovered from it provided the deeply sampled blood TCRbeta repertoires that made up the dataset. The repertoires were made available in a free public database intended to serve as a resource for research on the immune response to SARS-CoV-2. The samples were drawn from the first 160 participants of the ongoing ImmuneRACE study and from 950 to 1,500 subjects provided by 6 global collaborators. The sample metadata nearly always contained a de-identified subject ID, COVID-19 status, age in years and sex. Where available, HLA class I and class II types were obtained from metadata supplied by the sample provider rather than from assay-based typing.

The immunoSEQ Assay, a bias-controlled multiplex PCR, was used to amplify TCRbeta CDR3 regions from genomic DNA. Under the source paper's analysis protocol: Nucleated cell counts per sample were estimated from amplification of reference gene primers within the assay. To quantify the absolute abundance of each unique TCRbeta CDR3 rearrangement, sequence reads were collapsed and filtered. For each sample, productive Simpson clonality was calculated by taking the square root of Simpson's diversity index across productive rearrangements. The immuneACCESS repertoire file appears here via TCRdb, limited to in-frame rearrangements. These files lack a portion of the clones; in checked studies, under half of the deficit traces to unresolved V genes, and the cause of the others is not known. V and J calls and clone size come straight from that table; D and trimming were deduced from the DNA. The sample table lists fewer than 200,000 clones, roughly 88% of them with a count of one. In total, the top ten clones hold approximately 9% of the sample.

On the study overall, not on this receptor specifically: The amount of clinical and demographic metadata varied by source and participant and was provided uncurated.

Participants in the prospective study were enrolled through a virtual design, were aged roughly 18 to 100 years, and lived in under 25 United States geographic areas. Cohort assignment in the prospective study relied on participant-reported clinical history from a screening survey and a study questionnaire. Recovered participants in ImmuneRACE Cohort 3 were defined by two consecutive negative NP/OP PCR tests, clearance by a healthcare professional, or resolution of symptoms. In the prospective study, mobile phlebotomists collected whole blood, serum and a nasopharyngeal or oropharyngeal swab from each participant. Additional blood draws and questionnaires over an approximately 2-month period could optionally be provided by prospective study participants. Before DNA extraction, blood samples from the prospective study were shipped at room temperature or frozen.

This receptor was identified in a woman aged 18-35 years who had recovered from COVID-19. The rearranged segments are TRBV2 and TRBJ1-4; a weak D assignment points to TRBD1 (6 bases agree). The material sequenced was PBMCs or T cells enriched from blood (not recorded which). Read as DNA, the sequence is TGTGCCAGCAGGAGACAGGCTTATGAAAAACTGTTTTTT. Translated, it gives CASRRQAYEKLFF.